These 27 T cell receptor beta chains share one sample of origin, sequenced in a study of CD8+CD57+ T cells in acquired aplastic anemia listed by TCRdb under 2018. Sequencing used an Illumina HiSeq 2000. Genomic DNA was used as template for profiling of TCR beta VDJ combinations and CDR3 sequences. The raw public reads went through TCRdb reprocessing: fastp at Q25, MiXCR clone calling, in-frame beta chains kept. Each record represents a unique CDR3 protein, reported with the most common genes and DNA among its rows. This sample comprises 310,000 or so distinct CDR3 sequences, 45% to 65% of them detected only once. Together, the top ten hold approximately 1.2% of the sample. The patients picked for sequencing were ones in whom flow cytometry had shown an expansion of CD8+CD57+ cells. Sequencing was performed on sorted CD4+, CD8+, or CD8+CD57+ T cells (not recorded which) from PBMCs. The source of these receptors is a human donor with aplastic anemia.

This clonotype was recorded many times. The chain links TRBV5-4 to TRBJ1-2; possible D gene TRBD1, 5 bases. Germline V gives CDR1 SGHNT, CDR2 YYREEE (reference sequence). Trimming shortened V by 0 bases and J by 5 bases, and 14 bases separated the two germline ends. CDR3 length: 15 residues. The CDR3 loop reads CASSLDRGGFYGYTF. CDR3 in DNA: TGTGCCAGCAGCTTGGATAGGGGAGGATTTTATGGCTACACCTTC.

The chain links TRBV29-1 to TRBJ2-5, with D possibly being TRBD2 (7 bases). There are 13 residues in the CDR3. The ends were cut back, 6 bases at V and 1 base at J, with 12 bases in the middle. From germline, CDR1 is SQVTM and CDR2 ANQGSEA. The CDR3, as DNA: TGCAGCGTCCAGGGGACTACCCAAGAGACCCAGTACTTC. It yields the protein CSVQGTTQETQYF.

The chain couples TRBV19 to TRBJ1-6, with D perhaps matching TRBD1 (5 bases). There are 14 residues in the CDR3. Deletions cut 8 bases from V and 10 bases from J, with 18 bases between. CDR1 and CDR2 from the germline V gene are LNHDA and SQIVND (reference sequence). DNA for the CDR3: TGTGCCAGTTCGATGGAGACAGCTAGGTCACCCCTCCACTTT. It translates to CASSMETARSPLHF.

This clonotype has ten or more counts. This rearrangement joins TRBV6-1 to TRBJ1-1, with D unclear. The germline V gene encodes CDR1 MNHNS and CDR2 SASEGT. The CDR3 extends over 13 amino acids. Trimming shortened V by 3 bases and J by 8 bases, and 13 bases separated the two germline ends. CDR3 residues: CASSDRGSDEAFF. In DNA form, the CDR3 reads TGTGCCAGCAGTGATCGTGGTTCTGACGAAGCTTTCTTT.

This clonotype was recorded many times. This chain links TRBV6-1 with TRBJ2-1; maybe TRBD1 (7 bases). Germline values: CDR1 MNHNS, CDR2 SASEGT. The CDR3 runs to 13 residues. V was cut by 8 bases and J by 7 bases, with 15 bases left in between. The CDR3 DNA reads as TGTGCCAGCCACCGACAGGGAGGAAATGAGCAGTTCTTC. Protein sequence: CASHRQGGNEQFF.

The genes are TRBV11-2 and TRBJ1-2, with 7 positions matching TRBD1. The CDR3 spans 15 residues. V was clipped by 1 base and J by 7 bases; unmatched bases: 9. CDR1 and CDR2 from the germline V gene are SGHAT and FQNNGV. CDR3 DNA: TGTGCCAGCAGCTTAGGGGGGACAGTCCCTGGTGGCTACACCTTC. Its protein product is CASSLGGTVPGGYTF.

V gene TRBV12-3 or TRBV12-4 combines with J gene TRBJ1-2, with a tentative D call TRBD1 (6 bases). The CDR3 is 16 residues long. The germline V and J ends were trimmed by 1 base and 1 base, with 13 bases remaining between them. CDR3 coding DNA: TGTGCCAGCAGTTTAGAGGGGACAATAGTTAACTATGGCTACACCTTC. Amino acid sequence: CASSLEGTIVNYGYTF.

This clonotype has at least ten counts. The chain combines TRBV12-3 or TRBV12-4 with TRBJ1-5, with TRBD1 identical over 7 bases. Unmatched junction bases numbered 8, after V lost 9 bases and J lost 3 bases. This CDR3 spans 14 amino acids. CDR3 region: CASMEGQYNQPQHF. In nucleotides, the CDR3 is TGTGCCAGTATGGAGGGACAGTACAATCAGCCCCAGCATTTT.

This clonotype was detected many times. The chain links TRBV12-3 or TRBV12-4 to TRBJ2-3; D call uncertain. The CDR3 totals 13 residues. V dropped 6 bases and J dropped 0 bases, with 7 bases sitting between them. This CDR3 reads CASRGQSTDTQYF. The CDR3, as DNA: TGTGCCAGCAGGGGTCAAAGCACAGATACGCAGTATTTT.

There are many counts of this clonotype. The gene calls are TRBV4-2 and TRBJ2-3, with TRBD2 matching over 7 bases. The CDR3 covers 15 residues. Germline V lookup: CDR1 LGHNA, CDR2 YNFKEQ. With V trimmed by 4 bases and J by 2 bases, 6 bases remained unmatched. The CDR3 protein is CASSRGLQLTDTQYF. The CDR3 DNA reads as TGTGCCAGCAGCCGGGGACTACAACTCACAGATACGCAGTATTTT.

V and J are TRBV7-8 and TRBJ2-1; D gene ambiguous. V dropped 6 bases and J dropped 6 bases, with 9 bases sitting between them. The CDR3 loop spans 12 amino acids. From germline, CDR1 is SGHVS and CDR2 FQNEAQ. The CDR3, as DNA: TGTGCCAGCAGACCCGCTTCCAATGAGCAGTTCTTC. Amino acid sequence: CASRPASNEQFF.

The chain is built from TRBV7-8 and TRBJ2-1; no clear D gene. V was trimmed by 1 base and J by 10 bases, leaving 8 bases between them. This CDR3 has 12 amino acids. The germline V gene encodes CDR1 SGHVS and CDR2 FQNEAQ. The CDR3 sequence is CASSLGVREQFF. CDR3 sequence (DNA): TGTGCCAGCAGCTTAGGGGTCCGGGAGCAGTTCTTC.

The J gene is TRBJ2-7, the V gene TRBV7-6; no firm D call. Germline CDR1 and CDR2: SGHVS and FNYEAQ. Trimming left V 3 bases short and J 3 bases short, with 12 bases between. The CDR3 has 14 residues. The CDR3 DNA sequence: TGTGCCAGCAGCTTCGACCTAGACCGCTACGAGCAGTACTTC. Translated, it gives CASSFDLDRYEQYF.

This clonotype has a handful of counts. The rearrangement joins TRBV29-1 to TRBJ1-4, with 7 nucleotides matching TRBD1. With V trimmed by 2 bases and J by 17 bases, 8 bases remained unmatched. This CDR3 comprises 11 residues. From germline, CDR1 is SQVTM and CDR2 ANQGSEA. The CDR3 is CSVERGQTYFF. In nucleotides, the CDR3 is TGCAGCGTTGAAAGGGGACAGACCTATTTTTTT.

As to this clonotype: A read error may be the cause here, since a much bigger clone is one base away. This chain links TRBV5-1 with TRBJ1-2; 7 nucleotides agree with TRBD1. This CDR3 spans 18 amino acids. Germline V CDR1 and CDR2: SGHRS, YFSETQ. The V segment lost 0 bases and the J segment 2 bases; nucleotides outside the gene matches: 13. Written as DNA, the CDR3 is TGCGCCAGCAGCTTGGCGAGGACAGGTGGAGTCTCCAACTATGGCTACACCTTC. It is translated as CASSLARTGGVSNYGYTF.

The chain links TRBV9 to TRBJ2-7; perhaps TRBD1 as D (6 bases). V lost 2 bases and J 6 bases, leaving 12 bases between the germline ends. This CDR3 is 13 amino acids long. Germline V gives CDR1 SGDLS, CDR2 YYNGEE. This CDR3 is CASSVSDSREQYF. In DNA, the CDR3 is TGTGCCAGCAGCGTTTCGGACAGCCGCGAGCAGTACTTC.

In this sample, this clonotype turned up many times. V usage is TRBV20-1 and J usage is TRBJ2-5; 9 bases agree with TRBD2. Looked up from germline, CDR1 is DFQATT and CDR2 is SNEGSKA (reference sequence). The V and J ends lost 4 bases and 5 bases, in that order; junction bases with no gene match: 2. The CDR3 is made up of 12 amino acids. CDR3 amino acids: CSATGLAETQYF. Written as DNA, the CDR3 is TGCAGTGCTACAGGACTAGCGGAGACCCAGTACTTC.

The V and J genes are TRBV29-1 and TRBJ2-1; no firm D call. The length of the CDR3 is 11 residues. CDR1 and CDR2 (germline): SQVTM, ANQGSEA. Trimming removed 8 bases from V and 8 bases from J, with 13 bases in between. CDR3 sequence (DNA): TGCAGCCTCAAGGACGTGTATGAGCAGTTCTTC. Translation: CSLKDVYEQFF.

The rearrangement uses TRBV29-1 and TRBJ1-1; D gene uncertain. Per germline, CDR1 SQVTM and CDR2 ANQGSEA. Trimming pared 4 bases from V and 0 bases from J, leaving 9 bases between. This CDR3 is 13 amino acids long. The CDR3 loop reads CSVVTFMNTEAFF. CDR3 bases: TGCAGCGTTGTAACCTTTATGAACACTGAAGCTTTCTTT.

Regarding this clonotype: A read error may produce the germline difference seen at one junction end. The V and J genes are TRBV9 and TRBJ2-3; maybe TRBD1 (6 bases). Germline V gene data show CDR1 as SGDLS and CDR2 as YYNGEE. The length of the CDR3 is 15 residues. The CDR3 nucleotides are TGTGCCGGCAGCGTAAGGGGGTCGGGCACAGATACGCAGTATTTT. Its protein is CAGSVRGSGTDTQYF.

This clonotype has only a few counts. The V call is TRBV15, the J call TRBJ1-1, with D maybe TRBD1 (6 bases). CDR1 and CDR2 (germline): LNHNV, YYDKDF (reference sequence). V was shortened by 3 bases and J by 3 bases, with 20 bases between the two germline ends. CDR3 length: 17 amino acids. CDR3 DNA: TGTGCCACCAGCAGTACCGGGGACATAAATGGGGACACTGAAGCTTTCTTT. Protein: CATSSTGDINGDTEAFF.

Comments on this clonotype: The germline gene is not matched at one end of the junction; a read error may be the cause. The chain recombines TRBV5-1 with TRBJ1-1, with a tentative D call TRBD1 (5 bases). CDR3 length: 15 residues. Per the germline V gene, CDR1 is SGHRS and CDR2 is YFSETQ. The CDR3 region is CASSLQGTQNTEAFF. For the CDR3, the DNA is TGTGCCAGCAGCTTGCAGGGTACTCAGAACACTGAAGCTTTCTTT.

This clonotype was observed many times. This chain joins TRBV7-3 and TRBJ1-6; no reliable D call. Germline assignment: CDR1 SGHTA and CDR2 FQGTGA. This CDR3 is 13 amino acids long. V gave up 3 bases and J gave up 9 bases, with 9 bases separating them. The CDR3 DNA reads TGTGCCAGCAGCTTGAAGCTGTCTTCACCCCTCCACTTT. Protein: CASSLKLSSPLHF.

Comments on this clonotype: An end of the junction differs from the germline gene, which may be a read error. The J gene is TRBJ2-1, the V gene TRBV4-1; possible D gene TRBD2, 6 bases. There are 15 residues in the CDR3. The germline CDR1 and CDR2 sequences are MGHRA and YSYEKL. CDR3 in DNA: TGCGCCAGCAGCCAAGGCGGGACGGGAAACAATGAGCGGTTCTTC. Encoded protein: CASSQGGTGNNERFF.

V usage is TRBV29-1 and J usage is TRBJ2-1, with D perhaps matching TRBD1 or TRBD2 (6 bases each). V was clipped by 8 bases and J by 6 bases, with 11 bases between them. The CDR3 runs to 11 residues. Per the germline V gene, CDR1 is SQVTM and CDR2 is ANQGSEA. DNA of the CDR3: TGCAGCCTGGGGGGCCGCAATGAGCAGTTCTTC. Residues: CSLGGRNEQFF.

At least ten counts were recorded for this clonotype. The chain has TRBV5-5 and TRBJ1-2; 8 bases are a match to TRBD1. Germline lookup yields CDR1 SGHKS and CDR2 YYEKEE (reference sequence). This CDR3 region has 14 residues. The V and J ends lost 4 bases and 4 bases, in that order; junction bases with no gene match: 6. This chain's CDR3 is CASSTGTGPYGYTF. The CDR3 nucleotides read TGTGCCAGCAGCACAGGGACAGGCCCCTATGGCTACACCTTC.

To note about this clonotype: The junction departs from the called germline gene at one end, perhaps through a read error. The V call is TRBV6-4, the J call TRBJ1-3; D remains ambiguous. This CDR3 spans 15 amino acids. Per the germline V gene, CDR1 is MRHNA and CDR2 is SNTAGT. In nucleotides, the CDR3 is TGCGCCAGCAGCGAAGACACGCGCTCTGGAAACACCATATATTTT. It is translated as CASSEDTRSGNTIYF.